This TCR beta chain was captured by sequencing in a study of neoadjuvant anti-PD-1 for oral cavity cancer. Overall study results and limits: PBMC Gini-index clonality exceeded responders' in non-responders post-nivolumab.

With respect to this clone: The antigen is unknown.

Only in-frame clones appear in the TCRdb table, and some are missing; sequencing was by immunoSEQ multiplex PCR. This sample has about 9,400 clones, with around 60% found just once. CDR3 size: 15 residues. V lost 1 base and J lost 5, with 15 bases in between. The germline gives CDR1 SGHAT, CDR2 FQNNGV. Described time point: after neoadjuvant nivolumab, at surgical resection. Patients had newly diagnosed, untreated stage II-IVA oral cavity squamous cell carcinoma. This specimen was PBMCs, taken after nivolumab (anti-PD-1) treatment. The sequence was collected from a person aged 35 to 85 with oral cavity squamous cell carcinoma. This sequence joins TRBV11-2 and TRBJ2-7, with D possibly TRBD2 on 6 matching bases. This CDR3 is CASSLVTGEINEQYF. DNA of the CDR3: TGTGCCAGCAGCTTAGTTACGGGGGAGATCAACGAGCAGTACTTC.